The present T cell receptor (beta chain) was sequenced within a study of T cells expressing NK-cell markers. TCRdb reprocessed the 5' RACE reads and stores each CDR3 protein as one record, lacking DNA. The sample table sets out a few hundred thousand distinct CDR3 sequences. Sequenced sample: blood T cells: a sorted CD56 or NKG2C T cell subset, CD4+ or CD8+ T cells, or bulk PBMC T cells (not recorded which). This clonotype originated in a man between 18 and 69 years old in good health.

This CDR3 is CASSADRATSYEQYF. The rearrangement uses TRBV2 and TRBJ2-7; TCRdb indicates TRBD1, and absent DNA this call remains unverified. From germline, CDR1 is SNHLY and CDR2 FYNNEI. The CDR3 extends over 15 amino acids.